Listed below are T cell receptor beta chains from one sample, sequenced in a study of blood T cell repertoires in COVID-19. Profiling relied on immunoSEQ multiplex PCR, and the TCRdb table lists in-frame clones only, not all of them. In the table there are around 320,000 clones, 90% to 95% of which are singletons. Material for sequencing was PBMCs or T cells enriched from blood (not recorded which). These receptors were obtained from a woman in her thirties who had been exposed to COVID-19. Each CDR3 is given with its conserved first and last residue. D genes are given only for firm matches. Some rows mark clone size as missing; the rest say once, few, many or name a class of expanded clone.

clone_size	j_call	d_call	v_call	cdr3_length	cdr3_aa	cdr3_nt
once	TRBJ1-4	NA	TRBV5-4	14	CASSLWGANEKLFF	TGTGCCAGCAGCTTGTGGGGGGCTAATGAAAAACTGTTTTTT
NA	TRBJ2-5	NA	TRBV9	15	CASSVEGGEQETQYF	TGTGCCAGCAGCGTTGAGGGCGGGGAACAAGAGACCCAGTACTTC
NA	TRBJ1-1	NA	TRBV19	13	CASSESRGTEAFF	TGTGCCAGTAGTGAATCCAGGGGCACTGAAGCTTTCTTT
once	TRBJ2-1	NA	TRBV4-3	17	CASSHELPTSSYNEQFF	TGCGCCAGCAGCCATGAACTTCCGACTAGCTCCTACAATGAGCAGTTCTTC
NA	TRBJ1-2	TRBD1	TRBV15	16	CATSSRTGTANYGYTF	TGTGCCACCAGCAGCCGTACCGGGACAGCAAACTATGGCTACACCTTC
NA	TRBJ2-7	NA	TRBV5-4	13	CASSHAQAYEQYF	TGTGCCAGCAGCCACGCACAGGCTTACGAGCAGTACTTC
NA	TRBJ1-1	TRBD1	TRBV2	15	CASSEPDRGPTEAFF	TGTGCCAGCAGTGAGCCGGACAGGGGTCCCACTGAAGCTTTCTTT
few	TRBJ1-5	TRBD1	TRBV6-5	15	CASKLQGESNQPQHF	TGTGCCAGCAAGCTACAGGGGGAAAGCAATCAGCCCCAGCATTTT
NA	TRBJ2-5	NA	TRBV7-8	18	CASSLAGGRGEPQETQYF	TGTGCCAGCAGCTTAGCGGGTGGCAGGGGCGAACCCCAAGAGACCCAGTACTTC
NA	TRBJ2-7	TRBD2	TRBV7-6	15	CASSRTSGGSYEQYF	TGTGCCAGCAGCAGGACTAGCGGGGGGTCCTACGAGCAGTACTTC
NA	TRBJ2-5	NA	TRBV5-1	15	CASSLGDYGKETQYF	TGCGCCAGCAGCTTGGGGGATTACGGGAAAGAGACCCAGTACTTC